These 24 T cell receptor beta chains share one sample of origin, sequenced in a study of naive and memory T cell subsets. TCR cDNA received a 3' ligated oligonucleotide that carried a UMI. Amplification of ligated cDNA took four PCR rounds with SP2 and nested alpha and beta constant primers. A single record per CDR3 protein comes from TCRdb applying MiXCR to the 5' RACE reads. Altogether more than 60,000 distinct CDR3 sequences are present, around 8% being singletons, with the ten largest covering 15% to 20%. These receptors were collected from a female donor in good health.

This clonotype was counted between two and nine times. The chain carries TRBV6-5 and TRBJ2-7; TRBD2 might be the D (6 bases). V gave up 10 bases and J gave up 0 bases, with 13 bases separating them. This CDR3 region has 13 residues. Germline lookup yields CDR1 MNHEY and CDR2 SVGAGI. The CDR3 spells CATGGGRSYEQYF. The DNA for the CDR3 is TGTGCCACCGGGGGTGGACGCTCCTACGAGCAGTACTTC.

This clonotype was counted ten times or more. The chain combines TRBV20-1 with TRBJ1-2, with D hard to call. Trimming removed 2 bases at V and 6 bases at J, with 16 bases between. The CDR3 sequence is 14 residues long. Germline lookup yields CDR1 DFQATT and CDR2 SNEGSKA (reference sequence). CDR3 sequence (DNA): TGCAGTGCTAGACTTGAGGCAGTAGTACATGGCTACACCTTC. Translating it yields CSARLEAVVHGYTF.

This clonotype was counted a few times. The chain recombines TRBV7-2 with TRBJ1-3; no reliable D call. The CDR3 consists of 16 residues. Trimming cost V 3 bases and J 0 bases, with 12 bases left between them. The germline V gene encodes CDR1 SGHTA and CDR2 FQGNSA. CDR3 nucleotides: TGTGCCAGCAGCTTTTCGACTGTTGACTCTGGAAACACCATATATTTT. Translated, it gives CASSFSTVDSGNTIYF.

CDR3 loop: CASSFPLTGTSGGADGELFF. The CDR3 nucleotides are TGTGCCAGCAGCTTCCCCCTTACCGGGACTAGCGGGGGGGCCGACGGGGAGCTGTTTTTT. This rearrangement joins TRBV7-2 to TRBJ2-2, with 16 bases fitting TRBD2. With V trimmed by 3 bases and J by 7 bases, 14 bases remained unmatched. From germline, CDR1 is SGHTA and CDR2 FQGNSA. This CDR3 spans 20 amino acids.

This clonotype was recorded at least ten times. This CDR3 reads CASSPTPDLLGYTF. In DNA form, the CDR3 reads TGTGCCAGCTCACCGACGCCAGACTTGTTGGGCTACACCTTC. This chain uses TRBV18 with TRBJ1-2; D remains unclear. Trimming pared 3 bases from V and 8 bases from J, leaving 16 bases between. This CDR3 region has 14 residues. The germline V gene has CDR1 KGHSH and CDR2 LQKENI.

This clonotype was detected ten times or more. The DNA of the CDR3 is TGTGCCAGCAGTTTCAGGTATAGCAATCAGCCCCAGCATTTT. It encodes CASSFRYSNQPQHF. The V gene is TRBV12-3 or TRBV12-4, the J gene TRBJ1-5, with no clear D. V was trimmed by 3 bases and J by 0 bases, leaving 6 bases between them. The CDR3 totals 14 residues.

This clonotype appeared a few times. The genes are TRBV5-4 and TRBJ2-5; TRBD1 matches at 11 bases. The CDR3 runs to 16 residues. Trimming removed 4 bases from V and 4 bases from J; junction bases left unmatched: 9. Per germline, CDR1 SGHNT and CDR2 YYREEE (reference sequence). CDR3 sequence (DNA): TGTGCCAGCAGCCCGGGGGACAGGGGGATGGCAGAGACCCAGTACTTC. It specifies CASSPGDRGMAETQYF.

This rearrangement joins TRBV29-1 to TRBJ2-3; 7 nucleotides agree with TRBD2. Losses at the gene ends were 5 bases for V and 1 base for J; bases not matched to a gene: 6. This CDR3 comprises 14 residues. From germline, CDR1 is SQVTM and CDR2 ANQGSEA. CDR3 in DNA: TGCAGCGTTTATGCGGGACTACGCACAGATACGCAGTATTTT. Residues: CSVYAGLRTDTQYF.

The rearrangement uses TRBV7-9 and TRBJ1-2; 7 bases line up with TRBD1. Germline V gene sequence: CDR1 SEHNR, CDR2 FQNEAQ (reference sequence). The junction had 6 bases not matched to a gene; V was cut back by 5 bases and J by 6 bases. The CDR3 runs to 13 residues. CDR3 amino acids: CASSLDRADGYTF. CDR3 DNA sequence: TGTGCCAGCAGCCTCGACAGGGCGGATGGCTACACCTTC.

This chain links TRBV29-1 with TRBJ2-1, with D tentatively TRBD2 (6 bases). The CDR3 loop spans 13 amino acids. Trimming left V 5 bases short and J 12 bases short, with 20 bases between. Germline assignment: CDR1 SQVTM and CDR2 ANQGSEA. CDR3 bases: TGCAGCGTTACAATCCTGGGGGGTACGGGGCAGTTCTTC. Translated, it gives CSVTILGGTGQFF.

The chain employs TRBV19 and TRBJ2-7; D might be TRBD1 (6 bases). The V end lost 6 bases, the J end lost 7 bases, and 19 bases lay between the germline ends. This CDR3 has 14 residues. Germline V lookup: CDR1 LNHDA, CDR2 SQIVND (reference sequence). The CDR3: CASSLTGGREEQYF. DNA for the CDR3: TGTGCCAGTAGCCTGACAGGAGGAAGAGAGGAGCAGTACTTC.

This clonotype turned up a few times. The chain couples TRBV7-9 to TRBJ1-1; D ambiguous. Germline CDR1 and CDR2: SEHNR and FQNEAQ (reference sequence). V shed 2 bases and J shed 8 bases, with 9 bases lying between them. The CDR3 sequence is 12 residues long. The CDR3 protein is CASSLSASEAFF. The DNA of the CDR3 is TGTGCCAGCAGCTTATCGGCCAGCGAAGCTTTCTTT.

V and J are TRBV2 and TRBJ2-1, with D possibly being TRBD2 (5 bases). CDR1 is SNHLY, CDR2 FYNNEI, per germline. This CDR3 contains 15 residues. Trimming removed 4 bases at V and 0 bases at J, with 10 bases between. The CDR3 nucleotides read TGTGCCAGCAGTGGCGAAGCGGTCTCCTACAATGAGCAGTTCTTC. Its translation is CASSGEAVSYNEQFF.

This clonotype was observed a handful of times. CDR3 in DNA: TGCGCCAGCAGCTTGAGTGGGACGAACACAGATACGCAGTATTTT. It yields the protein CASSLSGTNTDTQYF. This rearrangement joins TRBV5-1 to TRBJ2-3; D possibly matches TRBD1 or TRBD2 (5 bases each). The CDR3 is 15 amino acids. Trimming took off 1 base at V and 2 bases at J, with 11 bases between the two ends. Germline V CDR1 and CDR2: SGHRS, YFSETQ.

The table lists this clonotype with a few counts. The rearrangement joins TRBV5-1 to TRBJ2-1; 10 positions match TRBD2. CDR1 and CDR2 (germline): SGHRS, YFSETQ. The CDR3 consists of 16 residues. V dropped 1 base and J dropped 5; count of bases not matched to a gene: 6. CDR3 sequence: CASSLIWTSGDNEQFF. The CDR3 nucleotides are TGCGCCAGCAGCTTGATTTGGACTAGCGGCGACAATGAGCAGTTCTTC.

In its sample, this clonotype was seen many times. This rearrangement joins TRBV15 to TRBJ1-2; no reliable D call. The germline V and J ends were trimmed by 5 bases and 0 bases, with 16 bases remaining between them. This CDR3 has 16 residues. Germline CDR1 LNHNV, CDR2 YYDKDF (reference sequence). The CDR3 protein is CATSRRGREANYGYTF. The DNA for the CDR3 is TGTGCCACCAGCCGAAGAGGACGGGAAGCTAACTATGGCTACACCTTC.

This clonotype appeared a few times. One end of the junction varies from germline; a read error may be responsible. This chain joins TRBV6-1 and TRBJ1-5; D unclear. There are 12 residues in the CDR3. Looked up from germline, CDR1 is MNHNS and CDR2 is SASEGT. CDR3 DNA sequence: TGTGCCAGCAGGGGTTTTAATCGGCCCCAGCATTTT. Translating it yields CASRGFNRPQHF.

This clonotype was counted a few times. This sequence joins TRBV7-2 and TRBJ1-3; possible D gene TRBD1, 5 bases. Trimming shortened V by 1 base and J by 1 base, and 8 bases separated the two germline ends. This CDR3 region has 15 residues. The germline V gene has CDR1 SGHTA and CDR2 FQGNSA. Written as DNA, the CDR3 is TGTGCCAGCAGCTTAGTTGGGGGTTCTGGAAACACCATATATTTT. Translated, it gives CASSLVGGSGNTIYF.

The sample holds a few counts of this clonotype. The V and J genes are TRBV9 and TRBJ2-5, with D possibly TRBD1 on 9 matching bases. There are 21 residues in the CDR3. Trimming pared 0 bases from V and 3 bases from J, leaving 30 bases between. Germline CDR1 and CDR2: SGDLS and YYNGEE. The CDR3 DNA follows: TGTGCCAGCAGCGTAGGCTTCACGGGAGGGCTGGGACAGGGCGGAAAAGAGACCCAGTACTTC. This codes for CASSVGFTGGLGQGGKETQYF.

Many counts were recorded for this clonotype. The chain combines TRBV6-1 with TRBJ1-2; D call uncertain. The CDR3 is 14 amino acids. V dropped 7 bases and J dropped 3 bases, with 15 bases sitting between them. The V gene's germline CDR1 is MNHNS and CDR2 SASEGT. The chain's CDR3 is CASTAPSGYYGYTF. CDR3 DNA: TGTGCCAGCACTGCCCCGTCCGGCTACTATGGCTACACCTTC.

The chain carries TRBV7-9 and TRBJ2-1; 9 positions agree with TRBD2. Germline lookup yields CDR1 SEHNR and CDR2 FQNEAQ (reference sequence). The CDR3 sequence is 15 residues long. V was pared by 1 base and J by 4 bases, with 2 bases of the junction left unmatched. CDR3 DNA: TGTGCCAGCAGCTTAGTTGCGGGGGGGTACAATGAGCAGTTCTTC. It specifies CASSLVAGGYNEQFF.

J is TRBJ1-1 and V is TRBV5-1; D unresolved. In germline, CDR1 is SGHRS, CDR2 YFSETQ. V lost 0 bases and J lost 0, with 12 bases in between. This CDR3 is 16 amino acids long. CDR3 in amino acids: CASSLVRGRLNTEAFF. The CDR3 nucleotides read TGCGCCAGCAGCTTGGTCCGCGGCAGACTGAACACTGAAGCTTTCTTT.

In this sample, this clonotype turned up once. This sequence may be a read error, since a much larger clone differs from it by one base. The V and J genes are TRBV27 and TRBJ1-1; D unclear. This CDR3 comprises 14 residues. Germline CDR1 is MNHEY and CDR2 is SMNVEV (reference sequence). The CDR3 nucleotides read TGTGACAGCAGTCTTAGGACGGGGAACACTGAAGCTTTCTTT. This codes for CDSSLRTGNTEAFF.

This clonotype was picked up many times. The gene calls are TRBV7-8 and TRBJ1-2; perhaps TRBD1 as D (5 bases). V lost 0 bases to trimming and J lost 8 bases, with 19 bases between them. CDR1 is SGHVS and CDR2 is FQNEAQ in the germline V gene. The CDR3 contains 16 residues. CDR3 in DNA: TGTGCCAGCAGCTTAGCTCCCCCGCAGGGTCTATGGGGCTACACCTTC. It translates to CASSLAPPQGLWGYTF.